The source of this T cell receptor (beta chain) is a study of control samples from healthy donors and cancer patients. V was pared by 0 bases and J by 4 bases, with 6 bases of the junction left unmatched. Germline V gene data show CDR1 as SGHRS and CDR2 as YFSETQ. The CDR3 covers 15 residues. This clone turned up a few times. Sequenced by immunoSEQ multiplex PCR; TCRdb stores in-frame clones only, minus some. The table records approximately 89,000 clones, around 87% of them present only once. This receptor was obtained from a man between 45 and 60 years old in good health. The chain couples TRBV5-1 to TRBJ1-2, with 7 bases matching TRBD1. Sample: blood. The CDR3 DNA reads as TGCGCCAGCAGCTTGGCTAACCGGGACAGCTATGGCTACACCTTC. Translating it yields CASSLANRDSYGYTF.